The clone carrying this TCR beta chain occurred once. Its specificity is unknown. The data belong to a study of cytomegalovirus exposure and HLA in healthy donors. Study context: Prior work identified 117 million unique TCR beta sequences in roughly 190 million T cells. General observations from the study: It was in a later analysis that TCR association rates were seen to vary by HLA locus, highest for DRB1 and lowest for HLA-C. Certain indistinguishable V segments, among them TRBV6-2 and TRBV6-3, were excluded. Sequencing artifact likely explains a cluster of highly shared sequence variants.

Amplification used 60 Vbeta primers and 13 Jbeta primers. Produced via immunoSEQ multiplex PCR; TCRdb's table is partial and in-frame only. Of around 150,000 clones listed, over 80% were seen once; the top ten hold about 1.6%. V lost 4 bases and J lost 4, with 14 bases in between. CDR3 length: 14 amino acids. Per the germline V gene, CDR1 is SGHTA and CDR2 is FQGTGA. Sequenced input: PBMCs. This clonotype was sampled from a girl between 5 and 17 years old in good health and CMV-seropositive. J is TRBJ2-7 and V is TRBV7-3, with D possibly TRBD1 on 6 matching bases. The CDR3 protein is CASSSTGGVYEQYF. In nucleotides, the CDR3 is TGTGCCAGCAGCTCGACAGGTGGGGTTTACGAGCAGTACTTC.